This T cell receptor beta chain comes out of a study of shared clonotypes between healthy human individuals. This CDR3 is 13 amino acids long. The V end lost 4 bases, the J end lost 2 bases, and 7 bases lay between the germline ends. CDR1 and CDR2 from the germline V gene are MRHNA and SNTAGT. Study outcomes and limitations: Larger estimated richness was generally seen in naive subsets than in memory subsets.

The split of CD4+ cells yielded CD45RA+ naive and CD45RA-negative memory subsets. The assay ran at deep level. Authors' methods: Junction-only sequences produced by ImmunoSEQ had no quality scores, so filtering differed. TCRdb keeps only in-frame clones here, not all; method: immunoSEQ multiplex PCR. The V and J calls and clone size come from that table; D and trimming were worked out from the DNA. The sample lists fewer than 400,000 clones; around two thirds were seen once. On this clone itself: What it recognizes is unknown.

This TCR was recovered from a young man in good health. The V gene is TRBV6-4, the J gene TRBJ2-3; no clear D. What was sequenced was memory CD4+ T cells sorted from blood. Regarding subset: CD45RA-negative fraction. Here the CDR3 reads CASSVGHTDTQYF. The CDR3 region has the DNA TGTGCCAGCAGTGTGGGCCACACAGATACGCAGTATTTT.